The rows below give T cell receptor beta chains drawn from one sample of a study of radiation and T cells in renal cell carcinoma. Libraries were prepared by immunoSEQ multiplex PCR; TCRdb keeps only in-frame clonotypes and omits some of them. The sample contains fewer than 90,000 clones, about 86% of which appear only once. This specimen consisted of blood, obtained from a patient whose treatment included radiotherapy and nephrectomy. These receptors originate from a woman in her fifties or sixties with renal cell carcinoma. CDR3s include the opening cysteine and the closing phenylalanine or tryptophan. Each record gives: D gene, J gene, V gene, clone size, CDR3 DNA, CDR3 protein. D genes are given only for firm matches. Not all rows give a size; the values are once, few, many and, for expanded clones, a class.

d_call: -; j_call: TRBJ2-3; v_call: TRBV9; clone_size: -; cdr3_nt: TGTGCCAGCAGCGTAGGCAGGGAAAGCACAGATACGCAGTATTTT; cdr3_aa: CASSVGRESTDTQYF
d_call: -; j_call: TRBJ1-1; v_call: TRBV19; clone_size: -; cdr3_nt: TGTGCCAGTCCAACGGCTCGGGACCGGGAATGGATCACTGAAGCTTTCTTT; cdr3_aa: CASPTARDREWITEAFF
d_call: -; j_call: TRBJ1-2; v_call: TRBV7-9; clone_size: -; cdr3_nt: TGTGCCAGCAGCGGTGACGGGGTGTATGGCTACACCTTC; cdr3_aa: CASSGDGVYGYTF
d_call: -; j_call: TRBJ1-5; v_call: TRBV27; clone_size: -; cdr3_nt: TGTGCCCTGGCAGTGTATAGCAATCAGCCCCAGCATTTT; cdr3_aa: CALAVYSNQPQHF
d_call: -; j_call: TRBJ1-6; v_call: TRBV7-2; clone_size: once; cdr3_nt: TGTGCCAGCAGCCCCCACGCGGCAGGGGAAGGATCACCCCTCCACTTT; cdr3_aa: CASSPHAAGEGSPLHF
d_call: -; j_call: TRBJ1-3; v_call: TRBV6-1; clone_size: -; cdr3_nt: TGTGCCACCGCTGTGGACACCATATATTTT; cdr3_aa: CATAVDTIYF
d_call: TRBD2; j_call: TRBJ2-3; v_call: TRBV4-1; clone_size: -; cdr3_nt: TGCGCCAGCAGCCAACACCGGGACTATCCCACAGATACGCAGTATTTT; cdr3_aa: CASSQHRDYPTDTQYF
d_call: -; j_call: TRBJ1-6; v_call: TRBV5-4; clone_size: -; cdr3_nt: TGTGCCAGCAGCTTGGCCGGGACAAACGGAAATTCACCCCTCCACTTT; cdr3_aa: CASSLAGTNGNSPLHF
d_call: -; j_call: TRBJ2-7; v_call: TRBV7-9; clone_size: -; cdr3_nt: TGTGCCAGCAGCGGTGGGGGGATCAGTTACGAGCAGTACTTC; cdr3_aa: CASSGGGISYEQYF
d_call: TRBD2; j_call: TRBJ2-7; v_call: TRBV7-2; clone_size: -; cdr3_nt: TGTGCCAGCAGCGCGTCTAGCGGGGGGGCTTACGAGCAGTACTTC; cdr3_aa: CASSASSGGAYEQYF
d_call: -; j_call: TRBJ2-4; v_call: TRBV6-6; clone_size: -; cdr3_nt: TGTGCCAACTCGGGGGCCGAGGGAAACATTCAGTACTTC; cdr3_aa: CANSGAEGNIQYF
d_call: -; j_call: TRBJ1-2; v_call: TRBV6-1; clone_size: -; cdr3_nt: TGTGCCCTATCAAGCCCAGACCGTTATGGCTACACCTTC; cdr3_aa: CALSSPDRYGYTF
d_call: TRBD2; j_call: TRBJ2-3; v_call: TRBV29-1; clone_size: -; cdr3_nt: TGCAGCGTTGACGGTGCGATAGCGGGGGTAAGCACAGATACGCAGTATTTT; cdr3_aa: CSVDGAIAGVSTDTQYF
d_call: -; j_call: TRBJ2-3; v_call: TRBV19; clone_size: -; cdr3_nt: TGTGCCAGTAGTATAGGGTCCGGATCCAGCACAGATACGCAGTATTTT; cdr3_aa: CASSIGSGSSTDTQYF
d_call: TRBD2; j_call: TRBJ2-3; v_call: TRBV27; clone_size: few; cdr3_nt: TGTGCCAGCAGTTTAACTAGCGGGGCCTACACAGATACGCAGTATTTT; cdr3_aa: CASSLTSGAYTDTQYF
d_call: -; j_call: TRBJ2-2; v_call: TRBV11-2; clone_size: -; cdr3_nt: TGTGCCAGCAGCTTAAACGTGAACACCGGGGAGCTGTTTTTT; cdr3_aa: CASSLNVNTGELFF
d_call: TRBD2; j_call: TRBJ2-2; v_call: TRBV19; clone_size: -; cdr3_nt: TGTGCCAGTAGTTCCGGACTAGCGGGGGAGCGCACCGGGGAGCTGTTTTTT; cdr3_aa: CASSSGLAGERTGELFF
d_call: TRBD2; j_call: TRBJ2-3; v_call: TRBV7-9; clone_size: -; cdr3_nt: TGTGCCAGCAGTCGAACTAGCGGGACATCAGATACGCAGTATTTT; cdr3_aa: CASSRTSGTSDTQYF
d_call: TRBD1; j_call: TRBJ1-5; v_call: TRBV9; clone_size: -; cdr3_nt: TGTGCCAGCAGCGTAGGACAGGGTGGCAATCAGCCCCAGCATTTT; cdr3_aa: CASSVGQGGNQPQHF
d_call: -; j_call: TRBJ1-6; v_call: TRBV27; clone_size: -; cdr3_nt: TGTGCCAGCAGTTTCGAGGGAATGAAGAATTCACCCCTCCACTTT; cdr3_aa: CASSFEGMKNSPLHF
d_call: -; j_call: TRBJ1-4; v_call: TRBV28; clone_size: once; cdr3_nt: TGTGCCAGCAGCCCCCCCCCGGGTACTAATGAAAAACTGTTTTTT; cdr3_aa: CASSPPPGTNEKLFF
d_call: -; j_call: TRBJ1-2; v_call: TRBV5-1; clone_size: -; cdr3_nt: TGCGCCAGCAGCTTGGATCCCCCTAGCGGGGGCTACACCTTC; cdr3_aa: CASSLDPPSGGYTF
d_call: TRBD1; j_call: TRBJ2-7; v_call: TRBV28; clone_size: -; cdr3_nt: TGTGCCAGCAGTGATGACAGGGCTTTCTCCTACGAGCAGTACTTC; cdr3_aa: CASSDDRAFSYEQYF
d_call: TRBD2; j_call: TRBJ2-2; v_call: TRBV9; clone_size: -; cdr3_nt: TGTGCCAGCAGCGAATGGGCTAGCGGGTACCGGGCCACCGGGGAGCTGTTTTTT; cdr3_aa: CASSEWASGYRATGELFF